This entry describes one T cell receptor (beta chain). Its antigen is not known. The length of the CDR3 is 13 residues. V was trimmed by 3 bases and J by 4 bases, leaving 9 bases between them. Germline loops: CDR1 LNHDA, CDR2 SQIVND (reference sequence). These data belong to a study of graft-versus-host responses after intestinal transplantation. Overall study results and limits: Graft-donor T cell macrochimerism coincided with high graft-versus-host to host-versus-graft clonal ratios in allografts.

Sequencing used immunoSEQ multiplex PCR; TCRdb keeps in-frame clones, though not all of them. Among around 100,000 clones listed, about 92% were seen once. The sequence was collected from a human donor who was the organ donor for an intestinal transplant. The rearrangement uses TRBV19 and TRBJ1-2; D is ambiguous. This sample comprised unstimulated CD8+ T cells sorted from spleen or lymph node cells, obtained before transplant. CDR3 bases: TGTGCCAGTAGTATGGGTCTCGCCTATGGCTACACCTTC. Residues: CASSMGLAYGYTF.